The rows below give T cell receptor beta chains drawn from one sample of a study of CD8+ T cells in alopecia areata. Produced via immunoSEQ multiplex PCR; TCRdb's table is partial and in-frame only. Altogether 150,000 or so clones are present, roughly 53% being singletons, with the ten largest covering 5% to 7%. The sample was CD4+ T cells sorted from blood, taken at week 0. These receptors were obtained from a human donor with alopecia areata. Both conserved end residues are part of each CDR3. A D gene is named only where the DNA matches it firmly.

D	V	J	CDR3
TRBD1	TRBV10-1	TRBJ1-1	CASSLLRAGGTEAFF
.	TRBV6-6	TRBJ1-5	CASCPGDQPQHF
.	TRBV11-2	TRBJ1-6	CASSVRVNSPLHF
TRBD2	TRBV29-1	TRBJ2-5	CSVRTSDVTQYF
TRBD1	TRBV5-4	TRBJ2-7	CASSRQGNEQYF
.	TRBV20-1	TRBJ2-3	CSASEGAQYF
.	TRBV2	TRBJ2-2	CASSGQNTGELFF
.	TRBV29-1	TRBJ2-3	CSAEGSPVGTQYF
TRBD1	TRBV7-9	TRBJ1-6	CASSPATGTEGSPLHF
.	TRBV29-1	TRBJ1-1	CSVETRRNTEAFF
TRBD1	TRBV27	TRBJ1-5	CASSTGTGGNQPQHF
TRBD2	TRBV7-9	TRBJ2-3	CASSPSGTIPTDTQYF
.	TRBV29-1	TRBJ1-1	CSGDRNTEAFF
TRBD1	TRBV5-6	TRBJ2-2	CASSLGQGVNTGELFF
.	TRBV6-5	TRBJ2-3	CASSYGAEHTDTQYF
.	TRBV20-1	TRBJ2-1	CSASLLAEQFF
.	TRBV10-2	TRBJ2-7	CASSVAHTDQYF
.	TRBV29-1	TRBJ2-4	CSVYGQYSPWKNIQYF
TRBD1	TRBV29-1	TRBJ1-2	CSVETGENYGYTF
TRBD1	TRBV30	TRBJ1-2	CAWSPGGTGVFSYGYTF
.	TRBV7-2	TRBJ2-7	CASSLNVDSYEQYF
.	TRBV29-1	TRBJ2-7	CSVEDGGRTYEQYF
.	TRBV7-2	TRBJ2-5	CASSLTQAQYF
.	TRBV5-1	TRBJ1-1	CASSLVIGQSEAFF
.	TRBV4-3	TRBJ1-2	CASSRGGRPSDYTF
.	TRBV9	TRBJ1-6	CASSVEQGLSPLHF
TRBD2	TRBV4-1	TRBJ2-1	CASSLPGLAGAGTYNEQFF
.	TRBV30	TRBJ2-3	CAWQWGSTDTQYF
.	TRBV7-9	TRBJ1-1	CASSPGGPANTEAFF
.	TRBV15	TRBJ2-2	CATSRDPGANTGELFF
TRBD2	TRBV2	TRBJ2-5	CASSESLGLASETQYF
.	TRBV20-1	TRBJ2-1	CSARRNEQFF
.	TRBV5-1	TRBJ2-1	CASSQQGEQFF
.	TRBV29-1	TRBJ2-5	CSVGGTPGETQYF
.	TRBV30	TRBJ2-1	CAWVVGARQFF
.	TRBV18	TRBJ1-1	CASSENRDTEAFF
.	TRBV30	TRBJ2-6	CAFWIPSSGANVLTF
.	TRBV11-2	TRBJ2-3	CASSAWAIDTQYF
TRBD1	TRBV10-3	TRBJ2-6	CASRGQGATGANVLTF
.	TRBV2	TRBJ1-4	CASSLIATNEKLFF